These 15 T cell receptor beta chains originate from one sample sequenced in a study of cytomegalovirus exposure and HLA in healthy donors. Use of 60 Vbeta and 13 Jbeta primers characterized the PCR. Clones were sequenced by immunoSEQ multiplex PCR, and TCRdb holds only the in-frame ones, with some missing. The sample contains about 140,000 clones, approximately 79% of which appear only once. What was sequenced was PBMCs. The receptor source for this set is a male donor in good health and CMV-seronegative.

On this clone: Other DNA sequences in this specimen translate into the identical CDR3. The chain joins TRBV19 to TRBJ2-7, with 9 bases matching TRBD1. Germline CDR1 reads LNHDA; CDR2 reads SQIVND (reference sequence). The V gene end was trimmed by 3 bases and the J gene end by 7 bases; junction bases not matched to a gene: 13. The CDR3 extends over 16 amino acids. This CDR3 reads CASSIFWGQGPGEQYF. The CDR3 nucleotides read TGTGCCAGTAGTATTTTCTGGGGACAGGGCCCTGGGGAGCAGTACTTC.

The gene calls are TRBV7-9 and TRBJ1-5; D unresolved. CDR3 length: 11 amino acids. Deletions cut 4 bases from V and 12 bases from J, with 10 bases between. The germline CDR1 and CDR2 sequences are SEHNR and FQNEAQ (reference sequence). The CDR3 reads CASSSAGLQHF. CDR3 nucleotide sequence: TGTGCCAGCAGCTCGGCGGGTCTCCAGCATTTT.

This chain links TRBV30 with TRBJ1-1, with D possibly matching TRBD1 (5 bases). The CDR3 runs 12 residues. V gave up 6 bases and J gave up 3 bases, with 11 bases separating them. The germline V gene encodes CDR1 GTSNPN and CDR2 SVGIG (reference sequence). CDR3: CACLGGDTEAFF. The CDR3 coding sequence is TGTGCCTGCTTGGGGGGGGACACTGAAGCTTTCTTT.

CDR3 DNA sequence: TGCGCCAGCAGCCGGGAACCCCGCACAGATACGCAGTATTTT. Translating it yields CASSREPRTDTQYF. This chain joins TRBV5-1 and TRBJ2-3; D might be TRBD2 (5 bases). This CDR3 is built from 14 residues. V was cut by 4 bases and J by 1 base, with 10 bases left in between. CDR1 and CDR2 (germline): SGHRS, YFSETQ.

The chain uses TRBV2 and TRBJ2-3, with TRBD2 matching 7 bases. The length of the CDR3 is 13 residues. V dropped 8 bases and J dropped 6; count of bases not matched to a gene: 8. CDR1 and CDR2 (germline): SNHLY, FYNNEI. The CDR3 DNA reads as TGTGCCAGCGTTGGGGAGCGGGGTGATACGCAGTATTTT. Translating gives CASVGERGDTQYF.

The CDR3 DNA reads TGTGCCAGCGGGACAGGTTTTCCCTACGAGCAGTACTTC. Its translation is CASGTGFPYEQYF. The chain uses TRBV7-9 and TRBJ2-7, with 8 bases matching TRBD1. The CDR3 has 13 residues. The J segment lost 2 bases and the V segment lost 8 bases, leaving 5 bases of the junction unmatched. The germline gives CDR1 SEHNR, CDR2 FQNEAQ (reference sequence).

The CDR3 sequence: CASSQGGTGSYEQYF. DNA of the CDR3: TGCGCCAGCAGCCAAGGGGGGACAGGGAGCTACGAGCAGTACTTC. The chain employs TRBV4-3 and TRBJ2-7; 9 bases agree with TRBD1. The CDR3 length is 15 residues. V trimming: 1 base; J trimming: 3 bases; junction bases outside the gene matches: 4. Germline CDR1 reads LGHNA; CDR2 reads YSLEER.

The chain couples TRBV6-5 to TRBJ1-2, with D maybe TRBD1 (5 bases). Germline assignment: CDR1 MNHEY and CDR2 SVGAGI. The ends were cut back, 2 bases at V and 6 bases at J, with 13 bases in the middle. CDR3 size: 14 residues. The CDR3 DNA follows: TGTGCCAGCAGTTACGGGGCAGGATTAGATGGCTACACCTTC. Its translation: CASSYGAGLDGYTF.

The chain links TRBV6-6 to TRBJ2-7; the D gene is possibly TRBD1 (5 bases). This CDR3 region has 14 residues. Trimming cost V 4 bases and J 3 bases, with 13 bases left between them. Germline CDR1 is MNHNY and CDR2 is SVGAGI (reference sequence). CDR3: CASSSRVGVYEQYF. For the CDR3, the DNA is TGTGCCAGCAGTTCCCGGGTAGGGGTCTACGAGCAGTACTTC.

This clone showed up just a few times. The genes are TRBV2 and TRBJ1-1; the match to TRBD1 covers 8 bases. Germline loops: CDR1 SNHLY, CDR2 FYNNEI. V lost 4 bases and J lost 11; bases outside the gene matches: 3. The CDR3 runs 11 residues. CDR3 nucleotide sequence: TGTGCCAGCAGTGTGGACAGGGACGCTTTCTTT. It yields the protein CASSVDRDAFF.

CDR3 in amino acids: CSVVARGDGYTF. The CDR3 nucleotides are TGCAGCGTAGTGGCCAGGGGGGATGGCTACACCTTC. J is TRBJ1-2 and V is TRBV29-1, with 7 bases identical to TRBD1. The trim removed 6 bases at V and 6 bases at J, leaving 7 bases unmatched. The CDR3 spans 12 residues. CDR1 and CDR2 (germline): SQVTM, ANQGSEA.

The chain uses TRBV25-1 and TRBJ2-5, with 9 bases identical to TRBD1. Germline V CDR1 and CDR2: MGHDK, SYGVNS. V was pared by 2 bases and J by 1 base, with 2 bases of the junction left unmatched. The length of the CDR3 is 15 residues. DNA of the CDR3: TGTGCCAGCAGTGAAGGGACAGGGACCCAAGAGACCCAGTACTTC. This encodes CASSEGTGTQETQYF.

This clone showed up just a few times. The gene calls are TRBV4-3 and TRBJ2-1; D is perhaps TRBD2 (5 bases). Germline-derived CDR1 and CDR2 are LGHNA and YSLEER. Trimming removed 0 bases from V and 7 bases from J, with 10 bases in between. The CDR3 runs 14 residues. The CDR3 loop reads CASSQDFTGNEQFF. CDR3 DNA: TGCGCCAGCAGCCAAGATTTTACGGGGAATGAGCAGTTCTTC.

This chain uses TRBV4-2 with TRBJ2-2, with TRBD2 matching over 10 bases. The length of the CDR3 is 16 residues. CDR1 is LGHNA, CDR2 YNFKEQ, per germline. With 0 bases clipped from V and 5 bases from J, the junction kept 3 bases outside the gene matches. The DNA of the CDR3 is TGTGCCAGCAGCCAAGACCAGCGGGGGGGAACCGGGGAGCTGTTTTTT. Residues: CASSQDQRGGTGELFF.

V and J are TRBV7-9 and TRBJ2-3, with D perhaps TRBD1 (5 bases). Looked up from germline, CDR1 is SEHNR and CDR2 is FQNEAQ (reference sequence). This CDR3 region has 12 residues. The V end lost 5 bases, the J end lost 4 bases, and 7 bases lay between the germline ends. In nucleotides, the CDR3 is TGTGCCAGCAGCCCGACAGCAGATACGCAGTATTTT. Translation: CASSPTADTQYF.